Shown below are 19 T cell receptor beta chains from a single sample sequenced in a study of cytomegalovirus exposure and HLA in healthy donors. It was with 60 Vbeta and 13 Jbeta primers that the PCR ran. The assay was immunoSEQ multiplex PCR, and TCRdb's table has in-frame clones only and misses some. The sample shows fewer than 250,000 clones, about three quarters of them seen only once. The sample taken for sequencing was PBMCs. The receptors originated from a male donor in good health and CMV-seronegative.

The rearrangement links TRBV7-9 to TRBJ1-2, with TRBD1 matching over 7 bases. Germline V gene data show CDR1 as SEHNR and CDR2 as FQNEAQ (reference sequence). Trimming at V came to 5 bases and at J to 3 bases, leaving 9 bases not matched to a gene. The CDR3 is 15 amino acids. The CDR3 DNA reads as TGTGCCAGCAGCGAGGGACAGTATAAGGACTATGGCTACACCTTC. This sequence encodes CASSEGQYKDYGYTF.

The CDR3 sequence is CASSRTTGGWGELFF. In DNA, the CDR3 is TGTGCCAGCAGCCGAACGACAGGGGGTTGGGGGGAGCTGTTTTTT. The chain carries TRBV6-5 and TRBJ2-2, with 9 bases identical to TRBD1. The junction had 10 bases not matched to a gene; V was cut back by 6 bases and J by 8 bases. The CDR3 has 15 residues. Germline loops: CDR1 MNHEY, CDR2 SVGAGI.

The chain is built from TRBV6-5 and TRBJ2-3; D is uncertain. Germline values: CDR1 MNHEY, CDR2 SVGAGI. With 8 bases removed from V and 7 bases from J, the gap between germline ends came to 19 bases. The CDR3 covers 14 residues. CDR3 nucleotide sequence: TGTGCCAGCCAATCGGGTAGCTCCGTACATACGCAGTATTTT. This sequence encodes CASQSGSSVHTQYF.

The chain is built from TRBV10-3 and TRBJ2-7, with 7 bases that match TRBD1. The CDR3 sequence is 15 residues long. V gave up 9 bases and J gave up 2 bases; unmatched junction bases: 13. Per germline, CDR1 ENHRY and CDR2 SYGVKD. The CDR3 region is CAIEDQGQGAYEQYF. The CDR3, as DNA: TGTGCCATAGAAGACCAGGGGCAGGGGGCCTACGAGCAGTACTTC.

The V gene is TRBV19, the J gene TRBJ1-1, with D unresolved. The germline gives CDR1 LNHDA, CDR2 SQIVND (reference sequence). V lost 5 bases and J lost 3, with 13 bases in between. CDR3 size: 14 residues. Here the CDR3 DNA reads TGTGCCAGTAGTCAGACACCGCCGGACACTGAAGCTTTCTTT. Protein: CASSQTPPDTEAFF.

The table lists this clone with a count of one. The rearrangement links TRBV19 to TRBJ2-7; possible D gene TRBD1, 5 bases. With 4 bases removed from V and 2 bases from J, the gap between germline ends came to 12 bases. The length of the CDR3 is 14 residues. Germline CDR1 is LNHDA and CDR2 is SQIVND (reference sequence). The CDR3 loop reads CASSKTVSAYEQYF. CDR3 bases: TGTGCCAGTAGTAAGACAGTGTCAGCCTACGAGCAGTACTTC.

This clone was counted a single time. This chain connects TRBV11-2 to TRBJ1-6; D is unresolved. The CDR3 is 13 residues long. Per the germline V gene, CDR1 is SGHAT and CDR2 is FQNNGV. Trimming shortened V by 8 bases and J by 0 bases, and 5 bases separated the two germline ends. Here the CDR3 DNA reads TGTGCCAGCCGGGTCTCCTATAATTCACCCCTCCACTTT. Its translation: CASRVSYNSPLHF.

V and J are TRBV7-9 and TRBJ2-2; D perhaps matches TRBD1 (6 bases). V was cut by 5 bases and J by 6 bases, with 7 bases left in between. CDR3 length: 12 residues. Per germline, CDR1 SEHNR and CDR2 FQNEAQ (reference sequence). This CDR3 reads CASSPGAGELFF. The CDR3, as DNA: TGTGCCAGCAGCCCAGGGGCCGGGGAGCTGTTTTTT.

This clone came up once. CDR3 protein: CASSQDVWAASSYYGYTF. DNA for the CDR3: TGCGCCAGCAGCCAAGATGTGTGGGCCGCTTCGTCGTACTATGGCTACACCTTC. The gene calls are TRBV4-3 and TRBJ1-2; D is unclear. Germline CDR1 LGHNA, CDR2 YSLEER. The CDR3 is 18 amino acids. Trimming stripped 0 bases from V and 3 bases from J, with 20 bases between.

The chain carries TRBV18 and TRBJ1-4, with D possibly TRBD1 on 6 matching bases. Per germline, CDR1 KGHSH and CDR2 LQKENI. V gave up 3 bases and J gave up 3 bases, with 8 bases separating them. The CDR3 has 14 residues. The CDR3 sequence: CASSPGQPNEKLFF. CDR3 DNA: TGTGCCAGCTCACCTGGACAGCCTAATGAAAAACTGTTTTTT.

The chain couples TRBV5-4 to TRBJ1-2; D not certain. CDR3 length equals 16 residues. Germline V gene data show CDR1 as SGHNT and CDR2 as YYREEE (reference sequence). With 4 bases removed from V and 10 bases from J, the gap between germline ends came to 26 bases. DNA of the CDR3: TGTGCCAGCAGCGGCGCAGACAACGGACTTGGAGGTGACTACACCTTC. Translating gives CASSGADNGLGGDYTF.

The chain recombines TRBV14 with TRBJ2-7; D remains unclear. CDR3 length equals 13 residues. V dropped 4 bases and J dropped 0 bases, with 7 bases sitting between them. Germline assignment: CDR1 SGHDN and CDR2 FVKESK. In DNA, the CDR3 is TGTGCCAGCAGCCTCTACTCCTCCTACGAGCAGTACTTC. Translated, it gives CASSLYSSYEQYF.

This clone was recorded only once. The J gene is TRBJ2-5, the V gene TRBV6-4; 12 nucleotides match TRBD2. Trimming cost V 6 bases and J 2 bases; bases outside gene matches: 4. Germline V gene sequence: CDR1 MRHNA, CDR2 SNTAGT. The CDR3 runs 15 residues. The CDR3 region is CASSHLAGGQETQYF. CDR3 DNA sequence: TGTGCCAGCAGCCACCTAGCGGGAGGGCAAGAGACCCAGTACTTC.

J is TRBJ2-7 and V is TRBV18; weak D call: TRBD1 (6 bases). Germline-derived CDR1 and CDR2 are KGHSH and LQKENI. The V and J ends lost 3 bases and 0 bases respectively, with 15 bases between them. The CDR3 has 16 amino acids. CDR3 loop: CASSPLQGMSSYEQYF. In DNA, the CDR3 is TGTGCCAGCTCACCTTTACAGGGAATGTCCTCCTACGAGCAGTACTTC.

The V and J genes are TRBV7-2 and TRBJ2-7; 7 bases fit TRBD1. The V gene's germline CDR1 is SGHTA and CDR2 FQGNSA. The CDR3 totals 14 residues. Germline trimming cut 5 bases from V and 3 bases from J; bases unmatched to any gene: 7. CDR3 DNA: TGTGCCAGCAGCAAAGACAGGGCGCTCTACGAGCAGTACTTC. Residues: CASSKDRALYEQYF.

This chain joins TRBV6-5 and TRBJ2-7, with D perhaps matching TRBD1 (6 bases). V shed 6 bases and J shed 2 bases, with 8 bases lying between them. The V gene's germline CDR1 is MNHEY and CDR2 SVGAGI. The CDR3 sequence is 12 residues long. The DNA for the CDR3 is TGTGCCAGCAGGGCAGGGGCCTACGAGCAGTACTTC. Protein product: CASRAGAYEQYF.

The V and J genes are TRBV6-1 and TRBJ2-2; TRBD1 matches 8 bases. The germline gives CDR1 MNHNS, CDR2 SASEGT. This CDR3 region has 15 residues. V was pared by 3 bases and J by 0 bases, with 0 bases of the junction left unmatched. DNA for the CDR3: TGTGCCAGCAGTGACAGGGGGCCGAACACCGGGGAGCTGTTTTTT. It codes for CASSDRGPNTGELFF.

The V call is TRBV6-1, the J call TRBJ1-4, with D tentatively TRBD1 (6 bases). Trimming removed 11 bases from V and 6 bases from J, with 16 bases in between. CDR3 length: 13 amino acids. CDR1 and CDR2 from the germline V gene are MNHNS and SASEGT. This chain's CDR3 is CAASGGPDEKLFF. CDR3 DNA: TGTGCCGCCTCGGGGGGGCCCGATGAAAAACTGTTTTTT.

The chain employs TRBV2 and TRBJ2-5, with 9 bases lining up with TRBD2. The DNA end is a closer match to TRBJ2-7, so the J assignment may be wrong. The CDR3 extends over 16 amino acids. From germline, CDR1 is SNHLY and CDR2 FYNNEI. The CDR3 DNA reads TGTGCCAGCAGTTCGCCTTTAAGCGGGAGGCCCGACGAGCAGTACTTC. It specifies CASSSPLSGRPDEQYF.